This T cell receptor beta chain emerged from a study of blood T cell repertoires in COVID-19. Looking at the study overall: COVID-19 samples, acute and convalescent, were from the United States, Italy and Spain. In each case, the material was cDNA or gDNA derived from T cells, B-cell-depleted T cells, or PBMCs.

Under the authors' procedure: The authors estimated nucleated cell counts from reference gene primer amplification. Profiling relied on immunoSEQ multiplex PCR, and the TCRdb table lists in-frame clones only, not all of them. V and J calls and clone size are as listed in that table; D and trimming were resolved from the DNA. Of a few hundred thousand clones listed, approximately 80% are singletons. This clonotype originated in a human donor with acute or convalescent COVID-19. The donor label of this sample is uncertain. The sequenced sample consisted of peripheral blood.

The CDR3 sequence: CATRLTGGLYGYTF. CDR3 bases: TGTGCCACCAGGCTGACAGGGGGCCTCTATGGCTACACCTTC. The V and J genes are TRBV15 and TRBJ1-2, with 10 bases identical to TRBD1. CDR1 is LNHNV, CDR2 YYDKDF, per germline (reference sequence). Trimming removed 6 bases from V and 4 bases from J; junction bases left unmatched: 5. The CDR3 has 14 amino acids.